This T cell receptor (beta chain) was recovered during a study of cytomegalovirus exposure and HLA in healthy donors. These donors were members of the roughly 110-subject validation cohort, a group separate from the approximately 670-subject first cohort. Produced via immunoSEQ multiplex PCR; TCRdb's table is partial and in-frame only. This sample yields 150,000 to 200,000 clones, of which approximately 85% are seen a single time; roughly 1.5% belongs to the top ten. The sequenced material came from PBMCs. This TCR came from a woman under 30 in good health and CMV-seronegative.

Here the CDR3 DNA reads TGTGCCATCAGTGAATATCAGGAAGGAATGGCTAATCAGCCCCAGCATTTT. Residues: CAISEYQEGMANQPQHF. V usage is TRBV10-3 and J usage is TRBJ1-5; D unresolved. Germline-derived CDR1 and CDR2 are ENHRY and SYGVKD. The V end was cut by 3 bases, the J end by 4 bases, with 19 bases between. There are 17 residues in the CDR3.